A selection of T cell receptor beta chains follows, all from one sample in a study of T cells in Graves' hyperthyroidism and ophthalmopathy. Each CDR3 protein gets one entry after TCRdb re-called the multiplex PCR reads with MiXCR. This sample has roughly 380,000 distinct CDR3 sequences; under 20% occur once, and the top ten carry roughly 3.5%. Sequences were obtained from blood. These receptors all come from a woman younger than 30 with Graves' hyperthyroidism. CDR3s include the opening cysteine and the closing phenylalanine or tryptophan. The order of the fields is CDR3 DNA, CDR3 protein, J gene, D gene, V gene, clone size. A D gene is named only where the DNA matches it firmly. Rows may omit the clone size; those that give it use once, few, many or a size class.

CDR3 DNA: TGTGCCAGCGGGCTCCTGCGTTCGGACGAGCAGTACTTC
CDR3 protein: CASGLLRSDEQYF
J gene: TRBJ2-7
D gene: NA
V gene: TRBV2
clone size: many

CDR3 DNA: TGTGCCAGCAGCTTGGGACGCGGGGAGCTGTTTTTT
CDR3 protein: CASSLGRGELFF
J gene: TRBJ2-2
D gene: NA
V gene: TRBV11-1
clone size: many

CDR3 DNA: TGTGCCACCAGTGATTTCGGGACTCCCAGAGAGACCCAGTACTTC
CDR3 protein: CATSDFGTPRETQYF
J gene: TRBJ2-5
D gene: NA
V gene: TRBV24-1
clone size: many

CDR3 DNA: TGTGCCAGCAGCTTAGGGCGGGTTAGTCAGCCCCAGCATTTT
CDR3 protein: CASSLGRVSQPQHF
J gene: TRBJ1-5
D gene: NA
V gene: TRBV7-2
clone size: few

CDR3 DNA: TGTGCCAGCAGCCTAAGTGGAGGGGCGGGGAACACTGAAGCTTTCTTT
CDR3 protein: CASSLSGGAGNTEAFF
J gene: TRBJ1-1
D gene: NA
V gene: TRBV28
clone size: many

CDR3 DNA: TGTGCCATCAGTGGCAGTAGCAATCAGCCCCAGCATTTT
CDR3 protein: CAISGSSNQPQHF
J gene: TRBJ1-5
D gene: NA
V gene: TRBV10-3
clone size: many

CDR3 DNA: TGTGCCAGCAGTTACTCAAACATCTACGAGCAGTACTTC
CDR3 protein: CASSYSNIYEQYF
J gene: TRBJ2-7
D gene: NA
V gene: TRBV6-2/TRBV6-3
clone size: many

CDR3 DNA: TGCAGTGCTAGAGCCCCGGTCCGCCTCGGAGATCAGCCCCAGCATTTT
CDR3 protein: CSARAPVRLGDQPQHF
J gene: TRBJ1-5
D gene: NA
V gene: TRBV20-1
clone size: NA

CDR3 DNA: TGCAGTGCTTGCCCGGGGGGGGGCGCGGGCACTGAAGCTTTCTTT
CDR3 protein: CSACPGGGAGTEAFF
J gene: TRBJ1-1
D gene: NA
V gene: TRBV20-1
clone size: many

CDR3 DNA: TGTGCCAGCAGTTACCAGGCGCGGGGGGAAGAGCAGTACTTC
CDR3 protein: CASSYQARGEEQYF
J gene: TRBJ2-7
D gene: TRBD2
V gene: TRBV6-2/TRBV6-3
clone size: many

CDR3 DNA: TGCAGTGTTCCGAGGGCCCCAGGGATACCTGCGAGCAATCAGCCCCAGCATTTT
CDR3 protein: CSVPRAPGIPASNQPQHF
J gene: TRBJ1-5
D gene: NA
V gene: TRBV20-1
clone size: many

CDR3 DNA: TGTGCCAGCTCACCATCCAGAGGCACTGAAGCTTTCTTT
CDR3 protein: CASSPSRGTEAFF
J gene: TRBJ1-1
D gene: NA
V gene: TRBV18
clone size: NA

CDR3 DNA: TGCAGTGCTGTACCGGGACACTCGAAAGAGACCCAGTACTTC
CDR3 protein: CSAVPGHSKETQYF
J gene: TRBJ2-5
D gene: NA
V gene: TRBV20-1
clone size: many

CDR3 DNA: TGTGCCAGCAGCTTGGGACAGCAGACCTACGAGCAGTACTTC
CDR3 protein: CASSLGQQTYEQYF
J gene: TRBJ2-7
D gene: NA
V gene: TRBV5-6
clone size: many

CDR3 DNA: TGTGCGAGTGGATCAGGGTTGAACACTGAAGCTTTCTTT
CDR3 protein: CASGSGLNTEAFF
J gene: TRBJ1-1
D gene: NA
V gene: TRBV28
clone size: many

CDR3 DNA: TGCGCCAGCAGCTTGTATCGGGGAGCACAAGAGACCCAGTACTTC
CDR3 protein: CASSLYRGAQETQYF
J gene: TRBJ2-5
D gene: NA
V gene: TRBV5-1
clone size: NA

CDR3 DNA: TGTGCCAGCAGCTTAGGAAGCGATGGGTGGGATGGCTACACCTTC
CDR3 protein: CASSLGSDGWDGYTF
J gene: TRBJ1-2
D gene: NA
V gene: TRBV7-6
clone size: many

CDR3 DNA: TGTGCCAGCAGTTACCACGGCGGCACTGAAGCTTTCTTT
CDR3 protein: CASSYHGGTEAFF
J gene: TRBJ1-1
D gene: NA
V gene: TRBV6-2/TRBV6-3
clone size: NA

CDR3 DNA: TGTGCCAGCAGTCGTCAGGGGCCTGACACCGGGGAGCTGTTTTTT
CDR3 protein: CASSRQGPDTGELFF
J gene: TRBJ2-2
D gene: NA
V gene: TRBV2
clone size: many

CDR3 DNA: TGTGCCAGCAGGCCAGGGTATGCCAATCAGCCCCAGCATTTT
CDR3 protein: CASRPGYANQPQHF
J gene: TRBJ1-5
D gene: NA
V gene: TRBV12-3/TRBV12-4
clone size: NA

CDR3 DNA: TGTGCGGGACTTACGGGACAGGGCGACTCACCCCTCCACTTT
CDR3 protein: CAGLTGQGDSPLHF
J gene: TRBJ1-6
D gene: TRBD1
V gene: TRBV30
clone size: many

CDR3 DNA: TGTGCCAGCAGTTTCACCACGGACAGGGCGTACCAAGAGACCCAGTACTTC
CDR3 protein: CASSFTTDRAYQETQYF
J gene: TRBJ2-5
D gene: TRBD1
V gene: TRBV27
clone size: few

CDR3 DNA: TGTGCCAGCAGCTTAAGGGCCAGCGAAAACTATGGCTACACCTTC
CDR3 protein: CASSLRASENYGYTF
J gene: TRBJ1-2
D gene: NA
V gene: TRBV7-3
clone size: many

CDR3 DNA: TGCGCCAGCAGCTTGGAGGTCAGGGGAATTGAGACCCAGTACTTC
CDR3 protein: CASSLEVRGIETQYF
J gene: TRBJ2-5
D gene: NA
V gene: TRBV5-1
clone size: once

CDR3 DNA: TGTGCCAGCAGTTTAAGGAGCGGGAGGGAAGAGACCCAGTACTTC
CDR3 protein: CASSLRSGREETQYF
J gene: TRBJ2-5
D gene: TRBD2
V gene: TRBV12-3/TRBV12-4
clone size: NA

CDR3 DNA: TGTGCCAGCAGCCCCTGGGGCCTGGGGGGAAACACTGAAGCTTTCTTT
CDR3 protein: CASSPWGLGGNTEAFF
J gene: TRBJ1-1
D gene: NA
V gene: TRBV9
clone size: many

CDR3 DNA: TGTGCCAGCAGCTCCCAACCCCTGACTGAAGCTTTCTTT
CDR3 protein: CASSSQPLTEAFF
J gene: TRBJ1-1
D gene: NA
V gene: TRBV7-3
clone size: many

CDR3 DNA: TGTGCCAGCAGTGAATTGGGGGACAGCAATCAGCCCCAGCATTTT
CDR3 protein: CASSELGDSNQPQHF
J gene: TRBJ1-5
D gene: NA
V gene: TRBV2
clone size: many

CDR3 DNA: TGTGCCAGCAGGCCCGGACAGCTGAACACTGAAGCTTTCTTT
CDR3 protein: CASRPGQLNTEAFF
J gene: TRBJ1-1
D gene: NA
V gene: TRBV6-1
clone size: many

CDR3 DNA: TGTGCCAGCAGGGGGGGATCGGTCTATAATTCACCCCTCCACTTT
CDR3 protein: CASRGGSVYNSPLHF
J gene: TRBJ1-6
D gene: NA
V gene: TRBV28
clone size: many

CDR3 DNA: TGTGCCAGCAGCACCGACAGGGGAGTAACCGAGCAGTACTTC
CDR3 protein: CASSTDRGVTEQYF
J gene: TRBJ2-7
D gene: TRBD1
V gene: TRBV2
clone size: many

CDR3 DNA: TGTGCCAGCAGGAGGGGACTAGCGATCGAGACCCAGTACTTC
CDR3 protein: CASRRGLAIETQYF
J gene: TRBJ2-5
D gene: TRBD2
V gene: TRBV2
clone size: many

CDR3 DNA: TGTGCCAGTAGTCTCGACGGGACAGGCCTTGGGGGCTACACCTTC
CDR3 protein: CASSLDGTGLGGYTF
J gene: TRBJ1-2
D gene: TRBD1
V gene: TRBV19
clone size: NA

CDR3 DNA: TGTGCCAGCACCCCGGGGGGGCGATCCGAGACCCAGTACTTC
CDR3 protein: CASTPGGRSETQYF
J gene: TRBJ2-5
D gene: TRBD2
V gene: TRBV7-2
clone size: many

CDR3 DNA: TGTGCCAGCAGCGTTGGGACAGGGGGCCCCTACGAGCAGTACTTC
CDR3 protein: CASSVGTGGPYEQYF
J gene: TRBJ2-7
D gene: TRBD1
V gene: TRBV9
clone size: many

CDR3 DNA: TGTGCCAGCAGTGAAGGTCCAGGGGGCAATGAGCAGTTCTTC
CDR3 protein: CASSEGPGGNEQFF
J gene: TRBJ2-1
D gene: TRBD1
V gene: TRBV6-1
clone size: NA

CDR3 DNA: TGTGCCAGCAGCTCCTTCCGAGACTCCTACGAGCAGTACTTC
CDR3 protein: CASSSFRDSYEQYF
J gene: TRBJ2-7
D gene: NA
V gene: TRBV11-2
clone size: few

CDR3 DNA: TGTGCCAGCAGTTACCCACCGGGATCCGGGAGAGACTATGGCTACACCTTC
CDR3 protein: CASSYPPGSGRDYGYTF
J gene: TRBJ1-2
D gene: NA
V gene: TRBV6-5
clone size: many

CDR3 DNA: TGCAGTGCTAGACCCCAGGACCTATACGAGCAGTACTTC
CDR3 protein: CSARPQDLYEQYF
J gene: TRBJ2-7
D gene: NA
V gene: TRBV20-1
clone size: NA

CDR3 DNA: TGCAGCGTTGAAGATAGGGTACCCACTGAAGCTTTCTTT
CDR3 protein: CSVEDRVPTEAFF
J gene: TRBJ1-1
D gene: NA
V gene: TRBV29-1
clone size: NA

CDR3 DNA: TGTGCCACCAGTGATTTGATCCGGAACTGGGACACTGAAGCTTTCTTT
CDR3 protein: CATSDLIRNWDTEAFF
J gene: TRBJ1-1
D gene: NA
V gene: TRBV24-1
clone size: many

CDR3 DNA: TGTGCCAGCAGCAAGCGTGGGACAGCGAACACCGGGGAGCTGTTTTTT
CDR3 protein: CASSKRGTANTGELFF
J gene: TRBJ2-2
D gene: TRBD1
V gene: TRBV7-8
clone size: few

CDR3 DNA: TGTGCCAGCAGCCCGGGACAGCGAAATAGCAATCAGCCCCAGCATTTT
CDR3 protein: CASSPGQRNSNQPQHF
J gene: TRBJ1-5
D gene: TRBD1
V gene: TRBV3-1
clone size: many

CDR3 DNA: TGTGCCAGCAGTAGACAAGTAGGTCAGCCCCAGCATTTT
CDR3 protein: CASSRQVGQPQHF
J gene: TRBJ1-5
D gene: NA
V gene: TRBV12-3/TRBV12-4
clone size: many

CDR3 DNA: TGTGCCAGCAGTTACGGGACCCTCGAGCAGTACTTC
CDR3 protein: CASSYGTLEQYF
J gene: TRBJ2-7
D gene: NA
V gene: TRBV28
clone size: many

CDR3 DNA: TGTGCCAGCAGCGTAACAGGGAAGAGTGGCTACACCTTC
CDR3 protein: CASSVTGKSGYTF
J gene: TRBJ1-2
D gene: NA
V gene: TRBV9
clone size: many

CDR3 DNA: TGTGCCTGGAGTATCTCCCTGGCGACTGAAGCTTTCTTT
CDR3 protein: CAWSISLATEAFF
J gene: TRBJ1-1
D gene: NA
V gene: TRBV30
clone size: many

CDR3 DNA: TGTGCCAGCAGTTACTCCTGGCGCCAAGAGACCCAGTACTTC
CDR3 protein: CASSYSWRQETQYF
J gene: TRBJ2-5
D gene: NA
V gene: TRBV6-5
clone size: many

CDR3 DNA: TGCGCCAGCAGCTGGGGGGGACAGGGCCCCGCTGAAGCTTTCTTT
CDR3 protein: CASSWGGQGPAEAFF
J gene: TRBJ1-1
D gene: TRBD1
V gene: TRBV5-1
clone size: NA

CDR3 DNA: TGTGCCACCAGCAGGATCCGGGAAGGTACTGAAGCTTTCTTT
CDR3 protein: CATSRIREGTEAFF
J gene: TRBJ1-1
D gene: NA
V gene: TRBV15
clone size: many

CDR3 DNA: TGTGCCAGCAGTGCCCACCCATACAGAGCGGGAAGCTCCTACGAGCAGTACTTC
CDR3 protein: CASSAHPYRAGSSYEQYF
J gene: TRBJ2-7
D gene: TRBD2
V gene: TRBV28
clone size: NA

CDR3 DNA: TGTGCCAGCAGGCCGGGACAGGTGTCGGTGCAGTACTTC
CDR3 protein: CASRPGQVSVQYF
J gene: TRBJ2-7
D gene: TRBD1
V gene: TRBV12-3/TRBV12-4
clone size: many

CDR3 DNA: TGTGCCAGCAAGCCTTCTCTACAGGGGAGGCAGCCCCAGCATTTT
CDR3 protein: CASKPSLQGRQPQHF
J gene: TRBJ1-5
D gene: TRBD1
V gene: TRBV27
clone size: many

CDR3 DNA: TGTGCCAGCTCGCTCGGGGGGGCCAACTACGAGCAGTACTTC
CDR3 protein: CASSLGGANYEQYF
J gene: TRBJ2-7
D gene: TRBD2
V gene: TRBV18
clone size: many